The sequence of this T cell receptor beta chain was determined in a study of CD4 T cells in relation to SARS-CoV-2 and coronaviruses. General study findings and limits: No crossreactivity against non-spike viral proteins was tested here. About 65% of donors had memory CD4+ clonotypes crossrecognizing SARS-CoV-2 and common cold coronavirus spike.

This clone was counted once. As yet, its antigen is unknown. Unexposed donor CD4+ T cells date from 2011-2018, before the COVID-19 pandemic. The cells were cultured for about 10 days before CD4+ T cells were isolated. On days 3 and 7, cultures got half fresh IL-2 medium. From germline, CDR1 is DFQATT and CDR2 SNEGSKA (reference sequence). The CDR3 runs to 11 residues. The ends were cut back, 0 bases at V and 6 bases at J, with 3 bases in the middle. Repertoires were generated with immunoSEQ multiplex PCR, while TCRdb's copy carries only in-frame clones and drops some. The sample lists 25,000 to 35,000 clones; approximately 79% were seen once.

The specimen sequenced was CD4+ T cells from PBMCs, cultured in vitro. The receptor comes from a human donor in good health. This chain connects TRBV20-1 to TRBJ1-3; D uncertain. Written as DNA, the CDR3 is TGCAGTGCTAGAGATTTAAACACCATATATTTT. Its translation: CSARDLNTIYF.